This T cell receptor (beta chain) was recovered during a study of OX40 agonist ivuxolimab in advanced cancers. As for the study in general: All patients had ivuxolimab intravenously every 2 weeks at 0.01 to 10 mg/kg. Previous treatment with anti-PD-1, anti-PD-L1 or anti-CTLA-4 therapy was allowed; roughly 40% had received some. Study results and caveats: There were also nonresponders showing low normalized T-cell clonal expansion. CD4+ and CD8+ blood T cells expanded clonally by week 6 at 0.1 to 3.0 mg/kg.

The table came from immunoSEQ multiplex PCR; TCRdb's copy has only in-frame clones and leaves some out. The sample holds some 40,000 clones, roughly 90% seen once. Germline CDR1 is SGHAT and CDR2 is FQDESV (reference sequence). The CDR3 runs to 14 residues. V was cut by 3 bases and J by 0 bases, with 9 bases left in between. In the case of this clone: Its antigen is not known.

Sequenced here: CD4+ or CD8+ T cells sorted from blood, sampled in a trial of the OX40 agonist ivuxolimab. The chain carries TRBV11-1 and TRBJ2-7, with D possibly TRBD2 on 5 matching bases. The TCR was taken from an adult with an advanced solid tumor such as melanoma, head and neck, liver or kidney cancer. The CDR3 region has the DNA TGTGCCAGCAGCTTGGAGGTGGGCTCCTACGAGCAGTACTTC. Protein product: CASSLEVGSYEQYF. The full variable domain, rest sourced from reference TRBV11-1 and TRBJ2-7, is EAEVAQSPRYKITEKSQAVAFWCDPISGHATLYWYRQILGQGPELLVQFQDESVVDDSQLPKDRFSAERLKGVDSTLKIQPAELGDSAMYLCASSLEVGSYEQYFGPGTRLTVT.